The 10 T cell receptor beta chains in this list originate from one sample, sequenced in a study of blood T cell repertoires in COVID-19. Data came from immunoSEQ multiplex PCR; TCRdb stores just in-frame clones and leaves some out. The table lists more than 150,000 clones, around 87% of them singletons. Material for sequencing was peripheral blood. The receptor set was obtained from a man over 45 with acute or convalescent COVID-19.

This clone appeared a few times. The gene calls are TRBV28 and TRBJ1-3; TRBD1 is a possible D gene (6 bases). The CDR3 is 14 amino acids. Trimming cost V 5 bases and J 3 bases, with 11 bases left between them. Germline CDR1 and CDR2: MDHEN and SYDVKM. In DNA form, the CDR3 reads TGTGCCAGCAGTAAGGGAGGGGGTGGAAACACCATATATTTT. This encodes CASSKGGGGNTIYF. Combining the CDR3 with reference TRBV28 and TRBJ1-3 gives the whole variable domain DVKVTQSSRYLVKRTGEKVFLECVQDMDHENMFWYRQDPGLGLRLIYFSYDVKMKEKGDIPEGYSVSREKKERFSLILESASTNQTSMYLCASSKGGGGNTIYFGEGSWLTVV.

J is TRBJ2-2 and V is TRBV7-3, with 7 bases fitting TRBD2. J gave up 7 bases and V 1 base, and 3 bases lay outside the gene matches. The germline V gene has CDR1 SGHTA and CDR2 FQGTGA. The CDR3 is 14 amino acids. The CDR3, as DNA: TGTGCCAGCAGCTTAAACCCTAGCGGCGGGGAGCTGTTTTTT. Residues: CASSLNPSGGELFF.

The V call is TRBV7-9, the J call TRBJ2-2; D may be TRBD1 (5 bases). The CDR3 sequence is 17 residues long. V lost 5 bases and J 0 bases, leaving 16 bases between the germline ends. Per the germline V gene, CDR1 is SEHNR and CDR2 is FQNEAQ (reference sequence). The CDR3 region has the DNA TGTGCCAGCAGCCTGAGGCGTGACAGCGCGAACACCGGGGAGCTGTTTTTT. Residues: CASSLRRDSANTGELFF.

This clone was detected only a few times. The CDR3, as DNA: TGTGCCAGCAGCCCGAGAGCGGGAGGGCCCTCCTACAATGAGCAGTTCTTC. Translating it yields CASSPRAGGPSYNEQFF. The chain joins TRBV7-6 to TRBJ2-1; 10 nucleotides agree with TRBD2. Germline CDR1 reads SGHVS; CDR2 reads FNYEAQ. The CDR3 length is 17 residues. V gave up 5 bases and J gave up 0 bases; unmatched junction bases: 7.

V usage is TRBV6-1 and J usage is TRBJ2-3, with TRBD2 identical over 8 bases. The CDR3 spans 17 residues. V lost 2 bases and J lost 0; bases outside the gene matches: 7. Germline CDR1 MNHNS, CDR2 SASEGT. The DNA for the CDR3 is TGTGCCAGCAGTGAACTTGTAGCGGGACATAGCACAGATACGCAGTATTTT. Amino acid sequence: CASSELVAGHSTDTQYF.

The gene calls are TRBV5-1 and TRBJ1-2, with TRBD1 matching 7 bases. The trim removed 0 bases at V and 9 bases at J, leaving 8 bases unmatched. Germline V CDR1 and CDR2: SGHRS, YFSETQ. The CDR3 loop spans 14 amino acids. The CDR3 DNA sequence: TGCGCCAGCAGCTTGGCAGGGACAGATAGAAGCTACACCTTC. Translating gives CASSLAGTDRSYTF. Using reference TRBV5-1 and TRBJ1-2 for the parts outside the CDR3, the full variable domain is KAGVTQTPRYLIKTRGQQVTLSCSPISGHRSVSWYQQTPGQGLQFLFEYFSETQRNKGNFPGRFSGRQFSNSRSEMNVSTLELGDSALYLCASSLAGTDRSYTFGSGTRLTVV.

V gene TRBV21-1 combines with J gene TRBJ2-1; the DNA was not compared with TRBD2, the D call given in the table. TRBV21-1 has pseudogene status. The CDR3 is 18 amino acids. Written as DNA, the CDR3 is TGTGCCAGCAGCAAAGAACGCCAGCGGAGTAGCTCCTACAATGAGCAGTTCTTC. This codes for CASSKERQRSSSYNEQFF.

The CDR3: CASSHRQGDQPQHF. DNA for the CDR3: TGCGCCAGCAGTCACCGACAGGGAGATCAGCCCCAGCATTTT. The V and J genes are TRBV23-1 and TRBJ1-5, with TRBD1 matching over 7 bases. TRBV23-1 falls under the ORF class, with uncertain function. J was trimmed by 5 bases and V by 3 bases; bases with no gene match: 4. This CDR3 has 14 residues.

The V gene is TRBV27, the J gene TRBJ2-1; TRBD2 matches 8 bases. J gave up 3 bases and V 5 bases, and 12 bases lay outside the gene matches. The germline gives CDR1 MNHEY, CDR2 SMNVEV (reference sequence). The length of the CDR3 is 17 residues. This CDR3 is CASSPLGASGFYNEQFF. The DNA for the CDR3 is TGTGCCAGCAGTCCTTTAGGGGCTAGCGGGTTCTACAATGAGCAGTTCTTC.

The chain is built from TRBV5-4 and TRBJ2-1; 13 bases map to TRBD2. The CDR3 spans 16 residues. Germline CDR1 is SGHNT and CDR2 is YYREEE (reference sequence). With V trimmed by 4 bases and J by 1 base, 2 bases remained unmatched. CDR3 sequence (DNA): TGTGCCAGCAGCCCACTAGCGGGAGGGTCCTACAATGAGCAGTTCTTC. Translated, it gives CASSPLAGGSYNEQFF.